These 8 T cell receptor beta chains came from one sample sequenced in a study of T cells after yellow fever vaccination. TCRdb reprocessed the 5' RACE reads with MiXCR, giving one entry per CDR3 protein. The table includes hundreds of thousands of distinct CDR3 sequences, 4.1% detected once. Specimen: PBMCs, collected 5 days after the yellow fever booster vaccination. All receptors come from a young man who received the YFV17D yellow fever vaccine.

Ten or more counts support this clonotype. V is TRBV7-2 and J is TRBJ2-2; TRBD1 might be the D (5 bases). The CDR3 totals 14 residues. Germline V gene lookup returns CDR1 SGHTA and CDR2 FQGNSA. Deletions cut 7 bases from V and 6 bases from J, with 15 bases between. The CDR3 DNA is TGTGCCAGCACCCAGCAAGGGGCGCCCGGGGAGCTGTTTTTT. Translated: CASTQQGAPGELFF.

DNA for the CDR3: TGTGCCAGCAGTTACGGTAGCGGACTCAATGAGCAGTTCTTC. This translates into CASSYGSGLNEQFF. The rearrangement joins TRBV6-5 to TRBJ2-1; TRBD2 might be the D (6 bases). The CDR3 consists of 14 residues. V dropped 2 bases and J dropped 6 bases, with 11 bases sitting between them. CDR1 and CDR2 (germline): MNHEY, SVGAGI.

This clonotype was seen a few times. V gene TRBV18 combines with J gene TRBJ2-1; TRBD1 matches at 7 bases. V lost 3 bases to trimming and J lost 2 bases; unmatched junction nucleotides: 4. This CDR3 region has 15 residues. Germline-derived CDR1 and CDR2 are KGHSH and LQKENI. The CDR3 protein is CASSPLQGAYNEQFF. CDR3 nucleotide sequence: TGTGCCAGCTCACCGCTTCAGGGGGCCTACAATGAGCAGTTCTTC.

As for this clonotype: The junction and the germline gene differ at one end; a read error may be behind it. The chain is built from TRBV7-7 and TRBJ2-1, with D perhaps TRBD2 (5 bases). The length of the CDR3 is 19 residues. The germline V gene encodes CDR1 SSHAT and CDR2 FNYEAQ (reference sequence). CDR3 in amino acids: CASSLAFRPDSLGHNEQFF. The CDR3 DNA is TGTGCTAGCAGCTTAGCGTTCCGTCCGGACTCACTTGGCCACAATGAGCAGTTCTTC. The entire variable domain, with the rest obtained from reference TRBV7-7 and TRBJ2-1, is as follows: GAGVSQSPRYKVTKRGQDVTLRCDPISSHATLYWYQQALGQGPEFLTYFNYEAQPDKSGLPSDRFSAERPEGSISTLTIQRTEQRDSAMYRCASSLAFRPDSLGHNEQFFGPGTRLTVL.

This clonotype was detected ten times or more. The gene calls are TRBV5-1 and TRBJ2-2; 9 positions agree with TRBD1. The CDR3 runs 14 residues. Germline V lookup: CDR1 SGHRS, CDR2 YFSETQ. J gave up 3 bases and V 5 bases, and 2 bases lay outside the gene matches. The CDR3 loop is CASRRTGDTGELFF. The CDR3 bases are TGCGCCAGCAGAAGGACAGGGGACACCGGGGAGCTGTTTTTT.

In this sample, this clonotype turned up a few times. The rearrangement uses TRBV2 and TRBJ2-1; 9 bases map to TRBD1. The length of the CDR3 is 13 residues. Per the germline V gene, CDR1 is SNHLY and CDR2 is FYNNEI. The trim removed 10 bases at V and 5 bases at J, leaving 6 bases unmatched. The CDR3: CATYRDRDNEQFF. CDR3 nucleotide sequence: TGTGCCACCTACCGGGACAGGGACAATGAGCAGTTCTTC. Filled out from reference TRBV2 and TRBJ2-1, the complete variable domain reads EPEVTQTPSHQVTQMGQEVILRCVPISNHLYFYWYRQILGQKVEFLVSFYNNEISEKSEIFDDQFSVERPDGSNFTLKIRSTKLEDSAMYFCATYRDRDNEQFFGPGTRLTVL.

V gene TRBV12-3 or TRBV12-4 combines with J gene TRBJ1-1; no clear D. The CDR3 runs to 11 residues. V lost 7 bases to trimming and J lost 5 bases, with 8 bases between them. This CDR3 is CASNLGTEAFF. The CDR3 region has the DNA TGTGCCAGCAACCTAGGTACTGAAGCTTTCTTT.

At least ten counts were recorded for this clonotype. CDR3 nucleotides: TGTGCAAGTCGCACTCAAAGGGCTAGCGGGGGAGATACGCAGTATTTT. Translated, it gives CASRTQRASGGDTQYF. J is TRBJ2-3 and V is TRBV12-2; TRBD2, the table's D call, lacks a check against the DNA. TRBV12-2 is recorded as a pseudogene. The CDR3 runs 16 residues.